Below are 18 T cell receptor beta chains sequenced from a single sample in a study of spatial heterogeneity in lung cancer. TCRdb analysed the 5' RACE reads with MiXCR anew, one entry per CDR3 protein. The sample shows roughly 110,000 distinct CDR3 sequences, 10% to 11% of them seen only once. Time point defined: blood at routine non-recurrence follow-up after resection. Sequenced material: PBMCs, taken at follow-up. The receptors originated from a female donor with early-stage non-small cell lung cancer.

The chain couples TRBV24-1 to TRBJ1-5; the D is unclear. Trimming removed 5 bases at V and 3 bases at J, with 10 bases between. CDR3 length: 14 amino acids. Per the germline V gene, CDR1 is KGHDR and CDR2 is SFDVKD. CDR3 DNA: TGTGCCACCAGTGGGGGAGAACACAATCAGCCCCAGCATTTT. Amino acids: CATSGGEHNQPQHF.

J is TRBJ2-2 and V is TRBV11-2; a possible D gene is TRBD2 (6 bases). The CDR3 totals 14 residues. V lost 4 bases, J lost 7 bases, and 13 bases lay in between. Germline V gene data show CDR1 as SGHAT and CDR2 as FQNNGV. The CDR3 region is CASSSQLAIGELFF. The CDR3 nucleotides read TGTGCCAGCAGCTCGCAGCTAGCGATCGGGGAGCTGTTTTTT. The full variable domain, rest sourced from reference TRBV11-2 and TRBJ2-2, is EAGVAQSPRYKIIEKRQSVAFWCNPISGHATLYWYQQILGQGPKLLIQFQNNGVVDDSQLPKDRFSAERLKGVDSTLKIQPAKLEDSAVYLCASSSQLAIGELFFGEGSRLTVL.

To note about this clonotype: A much larger clone differs by one base, so this may be a read error. V and J are TRBV7-3 and TRBJ2-7; D possibly matches TRBD1 or TRBD2 (5 bases each). The CDR3 contains 13 residues. Germline V CDR1 and CDR2: SGHTA, FQGTGA. The CDR3, as DNA: TGTACCAGCAGCTTAGCTGGGACCTCCGAGCAGTACTTC. Protein sequence: CTSSLAGTSEQYF.

Ten or more counts support this clonotype. This chain connects TRBV19 to TRBJ2-5, with 9 nucleotides matching TRBD1. The CDR3 runs 12 residues. The V segment lost 8 bases and the J segment 6 bases; nucleotides outside the gene matches: 4. Germline V gives CDR1 LNHDA, CDR2 SQIVND (reference sequence). The CDR3 DNA reads as TGTGCCAGTGCGGGACAGGGACAGACCCAGTACTTC. This sequence encodes CASAGQGQTQYF.

This clonotype was recorded a few times. The V call is TRBV14, the J call TRBJ2-1; no clear D gene. Trimming removed 1 base from V and 6 bases from J, with 13 bases in between. CDR3 length: 15 amino acids. Germline V gives CDR1 SGHDN, CDR2 FVKESK. CDR3 coding DNA: TGTGCCAGCAGCCAAGTAGTTAAGGTGCGCAATGAGCAGTTCTTC. This gives the protein CASSQVVKVRNEQFF.

This clonotype turned up a few times. This rearrangement joins TRBV7-2 to TRBJ1-1; D is unclear. Trimming took off 7 bases at V and 0 bases at J, with 9 bases between the two ends. The CDR3 extends over 13 amino acids. Per germline, CDR1 SGHTA and CDR2 FQGNSA. CDR3 DNA sequence: TGTGCCAGCAAAACTGCAGTGAACACTGAAGCTTTCTTT. This sequence encodes CASKTAVNTEAFF.

This clonotype has just a few counts. The gene calls are TRBV14 and TRBJ2-4; D gene uncertain. CDR3 size: 13 residues. The V gene lost 2 bases and the J gene lost 4 bases, with 6 bases spanning the gap. CDR1 is SGHDN, CDR2 FVKESK, per germline. The CDR3: CASSQIGKNIQYF. The CDR3 DNA follows: TGTGCCAGCAGCCAAATCGGAAAAAACATTCAGTACTTC. Full variable domain (rest looked up from reference TRBV14 and TRBJ2-4): EAGVTQFPSHSVIEKGQTVTLRCDPISGHDNLYWYRRVMGKEIKFLLHFVKESKQDESGMPNNRFLAERTGGTYSTLKVQPAELEDSGVYFCASSQIGKNIQYFGAGTRLSVL.

This clonotype was detected many times. The rearrangement uses TRBV20-1 and TRBJ2-1; the D gene could be TRBD1 or TRBD2 (5 bases each). CDR1 is DFQATT, CDR2 SNEGSKA, per germline (reference sequence). V lost 2 bases and J 1 base, leaving 15 bases between the germline ends. This CDR3 contains 16 residues. The DNA for the CDR3 is TGCAGTGCTAGACGTTTCCGGGACCAATCCTACAATGAGCAGTTCTTC. This encodes CSARRFRDQSYNEQFF.

This chain joins TRBV6-5 and TRBJ1-2; no reliable D call. This CDR3 is built from 15 residues. CDR1 and CDR2 (germline): MNHEY, SVGAGI. The germline V and J ends were trimmed by 7 bases and 1 base, with 16 bases remaining between them. In DNA, the CDR3 is TGTGCCAGCACCGATCCCGGACCGCATAACTATGGCTACACCTTC. This translates into CASTDPGPHNYGYTF.

The sample holds many counts of this clonotype. The chain is built from TRBV28 and TRBJ1-2; D remains unclear. This CDR3 has 14 amino acids. V lost 3 bases, J lost 7 bases, and 15 bases lay in between. Per germline, CDR1 MDHEN and CDR2 SYDVKM. The CDR3 nucleotides are TGTGCCAGCAGTTTCACCCCCCTTGGAGGTGGCTACACCTTC. Translation: CASSFTPLGGGYTF.

This chain links TRBV10-3 with TRBJ1-5; no clear D. The CDR3 runs to 12 residues. V was cut by 5 bases and J by 4 bases, with 6 bases left in between. CDR1 is ENHRY and CDR2 is SYGVKD in the germline V gene. DNA of the CDR3: TGTGCCATCAGTCCGGGGAATCAGCCCCAGCATTTT. This gives the protein CAISPGNQPQHF.

V gene TRBV20-1 combines with J gene TRBJ2-4; D is perhaps TRBD1 (7 bases). The length of the CDR3 is 15 residues. Germline V gives CDR1 DFQATT, CDR2 SNEGSKA (reference sequence). The V end lost 7 bases, the J end lost 8 bases, and 24 bases lay between the germline ends. Written as DNA, the CDR3 is TGCAGTGAACAGGGGCCTTACAGCCGGAGGGACATTCAGTACTTC. Protein: CSEQGPYSRRDIQYF.

This clonotype turned up a few times. The V and J genes are TRBV10-3 and TRBJ1-1, with D hard to call. This CDR3 comprises 15 residues. CDR1 and CDR2 (germline): ENHRY, SYGVKD. V lost 3 bases, J lost 1 base, and 12 bases lay in between. The CDR3 is CAISEFGGRNTEAFF. CDR3 sequence (DNA): TGTGCCATCAGTGAATTCGGAGGCCGGAACACTGAAGCTTTCTTT.

V gene TRBV6-5 combines with J gene TRBJ1-5; 9 bases map to TRBD1. The CDR3 totals 15 residues. J gave up 3 bases and V 6 bases, and 6 bases lay outside the gene matches. Germline V gene sequence: CDR1 MNHEY, CDR2 SVGAGI. The CDR3 spells CASRETGGNNQPQHF. CDR3 in DNA: TGTGCCAGCAGAGAGACAGGGGGTAACAATCAGCCCCAGCATTTT.

This clonotype appeared many times. The gene calls are TRBV7-9 and TRBJ2-7, with D maybe TRBD2 (5 bases). Trimming removed 1 base from V and 7 bases from J, with 8 bases in between. CDR1 and CDR2 from the germline V gene are SEHNR and FQNEAQ (reference sequence). The CDR3 totals 12 residues. CDR3 DNA: TGTGCCAGCAGCTTAGAGGCGGGTGAGCAGTACGTC. It specifies CASSLEAGEQYV.

This clonotype was seen once. V gene TRBV10-3 combines with J gene TRBJ2-1; no clear D. The CDR3 sequence is 13 residues long. Germline CDR1 is ENHRY and CDR2 is SYGVKD. The V gene lost 7 bases and the J gene lost 5 bases, with 12 bases spanning the gap. CDR3 sequence: CAITALVNNEQFF. Here the CDR3 DNA reads TGTGCCATCACGGCATTGGTGAACAATGAGCAGTTCTTC.

This chain links TRBV7-6 with TRBJ2-3; 8 nucleotides agree with TRBD1. With V trimmed by 5 bases and J by 0 bases, 7 bases remained unmatched. This CDR3 is built from 16 residues. Germline-derived CDR1 and CDR2 are SGHVS and FNYEAQ. DNA of the CDR3: TGTGCCAGCAGCGGCGGGACAGGCTCTAGCACAGATACGCAGTATTTT. Its translation: CASSGGTGSSTDTQYF.

The chain couples TRBV7-8 to TRBJ2-7, with TRBD2 identical over 8 bases. CDR1 is SGHVS and CDR2 is FQNEAQ in the germline V gene. J lost 5 bases, V lost 5 bases, and 2 bases had no gene match. The CDR3 runs to 12 residues. DNA of the CDR3: TGTGCCAGCAGCCATAGCGGGAACGAGCAGTACGTC. It is translated as CASSHSGNEQYV.